This section outlines one TCR beta chain sequence together with its context. Profiling relied on immunoSEQ multiplex PCR, and the TCRdb table lists in-frame clones only, not all of them. Found here are around 48,000 clones, approximately 89% of them singletons; the top ten hold approximately 15%. The CDR3 has 17 residues. This specimen comes from a study of blood T cell repertoires in COVID-19. Study-level information: Sources were T cells, B-cell-depleted T cells, or PBMCs; the material itself was cDNA or gDNA.

Material: peripheral blood. The receptor was derived from a man in his 60s with active or convalescent COVID-19. The chain couples TRBV21-1 to TRBJ1-5; TRBD1, the table's D call, lacks a check against the DNA. TRBV21-1 is given as a pseudogene. CDR3 residues: CASSKAETGNSNQPQHF. For the CDR3, the DNA is TGTGCCAGCAGCAAAGCCGAGACAGGGAATAGCAATCAGCCCCAGCATTTT.